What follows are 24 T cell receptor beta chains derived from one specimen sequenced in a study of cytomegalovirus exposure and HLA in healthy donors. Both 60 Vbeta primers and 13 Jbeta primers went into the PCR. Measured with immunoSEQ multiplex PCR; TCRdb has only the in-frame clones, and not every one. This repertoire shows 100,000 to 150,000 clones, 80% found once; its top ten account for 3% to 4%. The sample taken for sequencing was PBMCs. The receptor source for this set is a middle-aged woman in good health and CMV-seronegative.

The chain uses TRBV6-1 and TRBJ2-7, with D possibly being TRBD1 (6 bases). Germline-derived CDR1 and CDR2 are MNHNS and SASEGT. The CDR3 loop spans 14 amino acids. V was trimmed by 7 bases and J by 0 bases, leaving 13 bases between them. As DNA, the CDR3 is TGTGCCAGCACAGGACAGCTCTCCTCCTACGAGCAGTACTTC. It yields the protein CASTGQLSSYEQYF.

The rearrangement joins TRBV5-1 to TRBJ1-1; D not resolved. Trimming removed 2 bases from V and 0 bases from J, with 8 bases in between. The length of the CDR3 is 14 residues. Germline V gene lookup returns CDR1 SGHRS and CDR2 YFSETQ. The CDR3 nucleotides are TGCGCCAGCAGCTTAACGGGAATGAACACTGAAGCTTTCTTT. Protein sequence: CASSLTGMNTEAFF.

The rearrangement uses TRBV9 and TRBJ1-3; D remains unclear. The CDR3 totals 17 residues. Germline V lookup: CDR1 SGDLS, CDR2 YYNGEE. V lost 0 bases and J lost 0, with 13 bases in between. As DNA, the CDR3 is TGTGCCAGCAGCGTAGATGTGCGCACCGTCTCTGGAAACACCATATATTTT. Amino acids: CASSVDVRTVSGNTIYF.

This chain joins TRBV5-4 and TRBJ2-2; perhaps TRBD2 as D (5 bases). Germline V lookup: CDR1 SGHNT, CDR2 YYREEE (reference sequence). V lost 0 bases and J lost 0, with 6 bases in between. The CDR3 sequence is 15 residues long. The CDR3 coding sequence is TGTGCCAGCAGCTTGGCGGGGACGAACACCGGGGAGCTGTTTTTT. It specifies CASSLAGTNTGELFF.

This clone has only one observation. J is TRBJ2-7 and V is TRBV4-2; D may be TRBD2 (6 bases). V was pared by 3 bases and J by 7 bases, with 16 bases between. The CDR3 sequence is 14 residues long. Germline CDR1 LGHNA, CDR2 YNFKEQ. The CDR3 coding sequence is TGTGCCAGCAGCCATCCCAGGGACTCCCGGGAGCAGTACTTC. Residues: CASSHPRDSREQYF.

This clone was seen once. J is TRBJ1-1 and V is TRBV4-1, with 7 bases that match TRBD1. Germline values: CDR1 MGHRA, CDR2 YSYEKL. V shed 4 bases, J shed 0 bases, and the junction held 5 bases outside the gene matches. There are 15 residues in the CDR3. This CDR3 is CASSRSGQMNTEAFF. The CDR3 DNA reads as TGCGCCAGCAGCCGGTCGGGACAGATGAACACTGAAGCTTTCTTT.

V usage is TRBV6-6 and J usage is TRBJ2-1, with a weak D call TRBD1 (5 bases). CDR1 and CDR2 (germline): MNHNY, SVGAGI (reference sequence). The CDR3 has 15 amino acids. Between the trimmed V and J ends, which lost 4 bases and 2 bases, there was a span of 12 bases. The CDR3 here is CASSFSQATYNEQFF. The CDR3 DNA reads TGTGCCAGCAGTTTCTCACAGGCCACCTACAATGAGCAGTTCTTC.

The DNA of the CDR3 is TGTGCCAGTACCTATATGATCGAGCAGTTCTTC. Its translation: CASTYMIEQFF. This chain connects TRBV6-6 to TRBJ2-1; no reliable D call. The CDR3 spans 11 residues. Germline CDR1 and CDR2: MNHNY and SVGAGI (reference sequence). V was trimmed by 9 bases and J by 10 bases, leaving 13 bases between them.

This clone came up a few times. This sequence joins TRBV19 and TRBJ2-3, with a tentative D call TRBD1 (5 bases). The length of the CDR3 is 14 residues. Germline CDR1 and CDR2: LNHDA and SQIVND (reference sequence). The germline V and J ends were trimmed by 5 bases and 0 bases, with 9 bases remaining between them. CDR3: CASSPGPSTDTQYF. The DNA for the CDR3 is TGTGCCAGTAGTCCAGGGCCCAGCACAGATACGCAGTATTTT.

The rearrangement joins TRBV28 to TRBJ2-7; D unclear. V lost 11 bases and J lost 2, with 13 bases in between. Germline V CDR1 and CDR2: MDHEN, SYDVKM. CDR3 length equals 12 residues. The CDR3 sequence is CASRRSTYEQYF. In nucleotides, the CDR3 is TGTGCCTCTCGTCGGTCGACCTACGAGCAGTACTTC.

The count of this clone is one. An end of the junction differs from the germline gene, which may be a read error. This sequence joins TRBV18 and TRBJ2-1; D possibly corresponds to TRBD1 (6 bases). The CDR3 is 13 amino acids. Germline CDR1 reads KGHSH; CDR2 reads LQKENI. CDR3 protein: CASSPLGANEQLF. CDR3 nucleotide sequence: TGTGCCAGCTCACCATTGGGGGCTAATGAGCAGCTCTTC.

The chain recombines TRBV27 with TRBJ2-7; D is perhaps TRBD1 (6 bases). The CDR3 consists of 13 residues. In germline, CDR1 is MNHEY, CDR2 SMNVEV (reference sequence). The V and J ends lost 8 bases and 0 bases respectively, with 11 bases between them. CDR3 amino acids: CASVTGSSYEQYF. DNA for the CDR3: TGTGCCAGCGTTACAGGGAGCTCCTACGAGCAGTACTTC.

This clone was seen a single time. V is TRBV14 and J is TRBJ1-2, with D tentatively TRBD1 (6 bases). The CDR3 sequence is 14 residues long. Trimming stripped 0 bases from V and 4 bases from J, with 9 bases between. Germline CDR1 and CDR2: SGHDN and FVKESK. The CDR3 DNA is TGTGCCAGCAGCCAAGAGGCGACAGGCTATGGCTACACCTTC. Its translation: CASSQEATGYGYTF.

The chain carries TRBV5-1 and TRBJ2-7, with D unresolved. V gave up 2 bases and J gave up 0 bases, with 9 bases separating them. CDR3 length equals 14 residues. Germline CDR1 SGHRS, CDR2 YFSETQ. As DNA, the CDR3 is TGCGCCAGCAGCTTTTTGGCCAGCTCCTACGAGCAGTACTTC. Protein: CASSFLASSYEQYF.

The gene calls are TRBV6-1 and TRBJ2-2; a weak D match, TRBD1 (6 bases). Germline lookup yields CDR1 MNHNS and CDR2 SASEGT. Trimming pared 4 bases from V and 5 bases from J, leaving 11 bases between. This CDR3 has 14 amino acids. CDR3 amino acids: CASSAGTYTGELFF. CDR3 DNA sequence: TGTGCCAGCAGTGCAGGGACATATACCGGGGAGCTGTTTTTT.

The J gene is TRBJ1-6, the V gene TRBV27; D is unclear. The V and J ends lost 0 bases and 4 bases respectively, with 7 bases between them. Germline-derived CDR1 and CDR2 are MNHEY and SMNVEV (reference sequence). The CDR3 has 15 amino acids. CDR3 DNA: TGTGCCAGCAGTTTATCCCCCACTTATAATTCACCCCTCCACTTT. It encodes CASSLSPTYNSPLHF.

This chain's CDR3 is CAISELDRDVNIQYF. Written as DNA, the CDR3 is TGTGCCATCAGTGAGTTGGACAGGGACGTCAACATTCAGTACTTC. This sequence joins TRBV10-3 and TRBJ2-4, with 8 bases identical to TRBD1. CDR3 length: 15 residues. Germline V gene sequence: CDR1 ENHRY, CDR2 SYGVKD. V shed 1 base, J shed 7 bases, and the junction held 6 bases outside the gene matches.

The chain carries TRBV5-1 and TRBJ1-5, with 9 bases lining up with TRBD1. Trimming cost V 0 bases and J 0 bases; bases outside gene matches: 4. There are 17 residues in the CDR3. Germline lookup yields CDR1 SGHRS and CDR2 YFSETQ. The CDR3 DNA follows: TGCGCCAGCAGCTTGGCGGGGGGACAGGGTAGCAATCAGCCCCAGCATTTT. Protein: CASSLAGGQGSNQPQHF.

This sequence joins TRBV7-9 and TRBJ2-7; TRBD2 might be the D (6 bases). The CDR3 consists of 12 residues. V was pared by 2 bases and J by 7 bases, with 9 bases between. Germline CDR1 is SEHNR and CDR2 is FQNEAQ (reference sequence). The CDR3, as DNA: TGTGCCAGCAGCTTACTGCGGGGTGAGCAGTACTTC. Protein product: CASSLLRGEQYF.

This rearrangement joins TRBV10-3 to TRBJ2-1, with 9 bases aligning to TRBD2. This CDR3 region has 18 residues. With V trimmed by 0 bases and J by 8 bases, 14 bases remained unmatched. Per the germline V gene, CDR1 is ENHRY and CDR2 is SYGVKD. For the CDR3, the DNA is TGTGCCATCAGTGAGTCCGCCGGTCGCGGGAGGGCGGGGGATGAGCAGTTCTTC. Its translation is CAISESAGRGRAGDEQFF.

The CDR3 nucleotides are TGCGCCAGCAGCCAAAGGTATAGCGGGACTTACACAGATACGCAGTATTTT. It encodes CASSQRYSGTYTDTQYF. The chain carries TRBV4-1 and TRBJ2-3; 8 nucleotides match TRBD2. With 2 bases clipped from V and 2 bases from J, the junction kept 9 bases outside the gene matches. Germline values: CDR1 MGHRA, CDR2 YSYEKL. The CDR3 has 17 amino acids.

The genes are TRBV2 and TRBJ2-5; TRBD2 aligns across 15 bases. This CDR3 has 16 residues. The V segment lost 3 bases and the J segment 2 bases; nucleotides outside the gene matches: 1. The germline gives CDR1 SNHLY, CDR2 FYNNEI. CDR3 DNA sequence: TGTGCCAGCAGTGAGGGACTAGCGGGAGGTCAAGAGACCCAGTACTTC. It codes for CASSEGLAGGQETQYF.

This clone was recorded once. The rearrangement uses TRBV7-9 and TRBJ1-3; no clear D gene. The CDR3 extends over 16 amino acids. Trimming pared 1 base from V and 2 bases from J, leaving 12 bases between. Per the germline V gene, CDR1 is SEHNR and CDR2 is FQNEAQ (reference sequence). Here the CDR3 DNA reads TGTGCCAGCAGCTTAGGATGGGCGAGAGCTGGAAACACCATATATTTT. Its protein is CASSLGWARAGNTIYF. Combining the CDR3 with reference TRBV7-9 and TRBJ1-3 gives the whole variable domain DTGVSQNPRHKITKRGQNVTFRCDPISEHNRLYWYRQTLGQGPEFLTYFQNEAQLEKSRLLSDRFSAERPKGSFSTLEIQRTEQGDSAMYLCASSLGWARAGNTIYFGEGSWLTVV.

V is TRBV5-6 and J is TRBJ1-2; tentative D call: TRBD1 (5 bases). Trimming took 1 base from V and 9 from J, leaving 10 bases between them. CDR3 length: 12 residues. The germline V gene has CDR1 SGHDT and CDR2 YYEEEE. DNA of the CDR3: TGTGCCAGCAGCTTGTGGCAGGGAAGCTACACCTTC. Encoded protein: CASSLWQGSYTF.